This TCR beta chain was identified in a study of blood T cell repertoires in COVID-19. Turning to the study itself: Samples of COVID-19 (acute and convalescent) were obtained from the United States, Italy and Spain. PBMCs, B-cell-depleted T cells, or T cells were the source of the cDNA or gDNA that made up the material.

The V and J ends lost 4 bases and 7 bases, in that order; junction bases with no gene match: 5. The CDR3 covers 13 residues. The germline V gene has CDR1 SGHTA and CDR2 FQGTGA. Original processing notes: Amplification with reference gene primers provided the estimates of nucleated cell counts. Method: immunoSEQ multiplex PCR; TCRdb's copy keeps in-frame clones and lacks some. That table supplies the V and J calls and clone size; D and trimming were determined from the DNA. The sample shows 110,000 to 150,000 clones, 75% to 90% of them seen only once. The TCR comes from a human donor in a cohort sampled during active COVID-19. V and J are TRBV7-3 and TRBJ2-5; 8 nucleotides agree with TRBD1. Input material: peripheral blood. The CDR3 sequence is CASSSTGVGTQYF. DNA for the CDR3: TGTGCCAGCAGCTCGACAGGGGTAGGGACCCAGTACTTC. The whole variable domain, remainder taken from reference TRBV7-3 and TRBJ2-5, is GAGVSQTPSNKVTEKGKYVELRCDPISGHTALYWYRQSLGQGPEFLIYFQGTGAADDSGLPNDRFFAVRPEGSVSTLKIQRTERGDSAVYLCASSSTGVGTQYFGPGTRLLVL.